This TCR beta chain was sequenced for a study of identical twins. Notes on the study in general: Researchers reported excess low generation probability among twin-shared out-of-frame alpha sequences. Cord blood beta clonotypes that were abundant carried fewer insertions, and memory repertoires showed no such trend. The degree of excess twin sharing was weaker in beta out-of-frame sequences.

TCRdb itself ran the 5' RACE reads through MiXCR, one entry per CDR3 protein. The sample has roughly 690,000 distinct CDR3 sequences, around 6% seen once. Trimming took 3 bases from V and 2 from J; bases not matched to a gene: 4. Germline V gene lookup returns CDR1 ENHRY and CDR2 SYGVKD. CDR3 length equals 15 residues. This clonotype has a count of ten or more. Antigen unknown. The sample taken for sequencing was naive T cells sorted from blood. The chain couples TRBV10-3 to TRBJ2-3, with TRBD2 identical over 8 bases. This TCR came from a man between 18 and 29 years old in good health. CDR3 nucleotides: TGTGCCATCAGTGAAGGTAGCGGGGACACAGATACGCAGTATTTT. Its protein is CAISEGSGDTDTQYF.